This TCR beta chain is from a study of identical twins. TCRdb fed the 5' RACE reads into MiXCR, producing one record per CDR3 protein. The data contain around 570,000 distinct CDR3 sequences, 9% to 10% of them singletons. The ends were cut back, 6 bases at V and 0 bases at J, with 6 bases in the middle. Germline V gene lookup returns CDR1 SGHAT and CDR2 FQNNGV. CDR3 length: 13 amino acids. This clonotype has just a few counts. A further study also used this sample, focusing on yellow fever vaccine responses in identical twins.

This TCR came from a woman younger than 30 in good health. This rearrangement joins TRBV11-2 to TRBJ1-3, with no clear D. The sample was PBMCs. CDR3 sequence (DNA): TGTGCCAGCAGGGCTCCCTCTGGAAACACCATATATTTT. Translation gives CASRAPSGNTIYF.